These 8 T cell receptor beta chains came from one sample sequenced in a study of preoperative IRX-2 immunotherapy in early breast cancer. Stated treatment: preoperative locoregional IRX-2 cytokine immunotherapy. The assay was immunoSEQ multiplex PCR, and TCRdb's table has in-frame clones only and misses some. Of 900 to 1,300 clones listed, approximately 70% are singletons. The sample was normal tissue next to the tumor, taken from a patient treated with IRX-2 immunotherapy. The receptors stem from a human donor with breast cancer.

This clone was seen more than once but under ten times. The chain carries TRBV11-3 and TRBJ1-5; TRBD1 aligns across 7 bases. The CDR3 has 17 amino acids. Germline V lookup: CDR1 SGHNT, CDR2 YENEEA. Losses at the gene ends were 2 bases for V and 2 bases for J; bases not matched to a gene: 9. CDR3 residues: CASSLFTGAGGNQPQHF. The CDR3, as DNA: TGTGCCAGCAGCTTATTTACAGGGGCCGGGGGCAATCAGCCCCAGCATTTT.

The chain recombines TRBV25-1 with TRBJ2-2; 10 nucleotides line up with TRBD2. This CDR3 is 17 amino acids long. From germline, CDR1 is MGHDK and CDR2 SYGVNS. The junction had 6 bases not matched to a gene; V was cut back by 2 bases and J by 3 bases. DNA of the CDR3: TGTGCCAGCAGTGAAGCAGCGGGAGGGCCGGACACCGGGGAGCTGTTTTTT. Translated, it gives CASSEAAGGPDTGELFF.

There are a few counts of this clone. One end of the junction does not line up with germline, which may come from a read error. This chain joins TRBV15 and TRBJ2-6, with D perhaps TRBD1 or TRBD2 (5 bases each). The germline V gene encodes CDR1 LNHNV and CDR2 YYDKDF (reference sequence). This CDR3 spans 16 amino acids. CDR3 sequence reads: CTTSRTRGSGANVLTF. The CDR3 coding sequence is TGTACCACCAGCAGAACGAGGGGCTCTGGGGCCAACGTCCTGACTTTC.

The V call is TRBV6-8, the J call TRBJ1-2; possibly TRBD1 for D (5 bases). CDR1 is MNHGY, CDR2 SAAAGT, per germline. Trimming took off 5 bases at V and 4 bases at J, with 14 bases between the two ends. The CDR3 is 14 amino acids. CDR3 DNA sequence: TGTGCCAGCAGTCGGGACGTCGGGGCCTATGGCTACACCTTC. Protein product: CASSRDVGAYGYTF.

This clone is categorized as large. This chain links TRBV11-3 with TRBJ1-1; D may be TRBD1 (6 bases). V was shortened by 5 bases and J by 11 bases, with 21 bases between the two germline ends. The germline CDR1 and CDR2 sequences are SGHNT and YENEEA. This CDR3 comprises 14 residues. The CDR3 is CASSPLGGGRPAFF. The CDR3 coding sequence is TGTGCCAGCAGCCCTCTAGGCGGGGGGCGCCCCGCTTTCTTT.

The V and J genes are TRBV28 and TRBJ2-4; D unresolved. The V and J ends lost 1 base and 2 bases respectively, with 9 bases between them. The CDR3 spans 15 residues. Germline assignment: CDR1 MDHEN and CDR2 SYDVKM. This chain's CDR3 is CASSLSGSTKNIQYF. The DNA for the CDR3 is TGTGCCAGCAGTTTATCCGGCTCAACCAAAAACATTCAGTACTTC.

The CDR3 bases are TGTGCCAGTAGGTTGGACAGCGAGAACTATGGCTACACCTTC. Translation: CASRLDSENYGYTF. The chain combines TRBV19 with TRBJ1-2; possible D gene TRBD1, 6 bases. Trimming shortened V by 6 bases and J by 2 bases, and 13 bases separated the two germline ends. From germline, CDR1 is LNHDA and CDR2 SQIVND (reference sequence). This CDR3 spans 14 amino acids.

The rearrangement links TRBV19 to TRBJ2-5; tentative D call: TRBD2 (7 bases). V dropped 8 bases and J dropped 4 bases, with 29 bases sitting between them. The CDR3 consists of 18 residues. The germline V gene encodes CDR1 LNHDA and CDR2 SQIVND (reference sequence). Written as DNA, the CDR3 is TGTGCCAGTGCCCGATCCGGTGGGGGGGCCGGGAGTGGAGAGACCCAGTACTTC. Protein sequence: CASARSGGGAGSGETQYF. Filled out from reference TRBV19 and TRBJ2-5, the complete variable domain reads DGGITQSPKYLFRKEGQNVTLSCEQNLNHDAMYWYRQDPGQGLRLIYYSQIVNDFQKGDIAEGYSVSREKKESFPLTVTSAQKNPTAFYLCASARSGGGAGSGETQYFGPGTRLLVL.